This T cell receptor (beta chain) stems from a study of cytomegalovirus exposure and HLA in healthy donors. The PCR had 60 Vbeta and 13 Jbeta primers. Repertoires were generated with immunoSEQ multiplex PCR, while TCRdb's copy carries only in-frame clones and drops some. The sample shows 70,000 to 85,000 clones, approximately 60% of them seen only once. On this clone: A read error may account for a junction end that differs from germline.

This CDR3 has 14 residues. Looked up from germline, CDR1 is SEHNR and CDR2 is FQNEAQ (reference sequence). This sequence was found in a male donor in good health and CMV-seropositive. The sample comprised PBMCs. V and J are TRBV7-9 and TRBJ1-1; D remains unclear. The CDR3 nucleotides are TGTTCCAGCAGCTCCCCGTTAGCGCGGACTGAAGCTTTCTTT. Protein sequence: CSSSSPLARTEAFF.